Below are 17 T cell receptor beta chains sequenced from a single sample in a study of blood T cell repertoires in COVID-19. Sequenced by immunoSEQ multiplex PCR; TCRdb stores in-frame clones only, minus some. The sample holds over 150,000 clones, around four fifths seen once. The specimen was peripheral blood. These receptors all come from a woman aged 80 or over with COVID-19, enrolled during active disease.

The V gene is TRBV9, the J gene TRBJ1-1; tentative D call: TRBD1 (5 bases). The CDR3 extends over 15 amino acids. Trimming stripped 3 bases from V and 6 bases from J, with 18 bases between. Germline-derived CDR1 and CDR2 are SGDLS and YYNGEE. CDR3 sequence: CASSAGTPRGAEAFF. DNA for the CDR3: TGTGCCAGCAGCGCCGGGACTCCCCGAGGGGCTGAAGCTTTCTTT.

The rearrangement links TRBV5-6 to TRBJ1-1; D possibly corresponds to TRBD1 (6 bases). The CDR3 spans 15 residues. V shed 1 base and J shed 5 bases, with 15 bases lying between them. Per germline, CDR1 SGHDT and CDR2 YYEEEE. The CDR3, as DNA: TGTGCCAGCAGCTTGCTCCCAGGGGTGGGGACTGAAGCTTTCTTT. Its protein product is CASSLLPGVGTEAFF.

The chain uses TRBV11-3 and TRBJ2-3, with TRBD2 identical over 16 bases. The germline V gene encodes CDR1 SGHNT and CDR2 YENEEA. V lost 5 bases and J lost 0; bases outside the gene matches: 8. The CDR3 is made up of 19 amino acids. The CDR3 nucleotides are TGTGCCAGCAGCACAGGGACTAGCGGGAGGGTACTAAGCACAGATACGCAGTATTTT. Translated: CASSTGTSGRVLSTDTQYF. The full variable domain, completed using reference TRBV11-3 and TRBJ2-3, is EAGVVQSPRYKIIEKKQPVAFWCNPISGHNTLYWYLQNLGQGPELLIRYENEEAVDDSQLPKDRFSAERLKGVDSTLKIQPAELGDSAVYLCASSTGTSGRVLSTDTQYFGPGTRLTVL.

This rearrangement joins TRBV11-3 to TRBJ2-5, with D possibly being TRBD1 (6 bases). Per the germline V gene, CDR1 is SGHNT and CDR2 is YENEEA. V lost 4 bases and J 3 bases, leaving 15 bases between the germline ends. The CDR3 extends over 15 amino acids. The CDR3 DNA sequence: TGTGCCAGCAGCTCATACCCGGGACAAAAAGAGACCCAGTACTTC. Translation gives CASSSYPGQKETQYF. Together with reference TRBV11-3 and TRBJ2-5, the CDR3 gives the full variable domain: EAGVVQSPRYKIIEKKQPVAFWCNPISGHNTLYWYLQNLGQGPELLIRYENEEAVDDSQLPKDRFSAERLKGVDSTLKIQPAELGDSAVYLCASSSYPGQKETQYFGPGTRLLVL.

The chain joins TRBV18 to TRBJ2-1; no clear D. This CDR3 contains 13 residues. Germline loops: CDR1 KGHSH, CDR2 LQKENI. Trimming removed 3 bases from V and 8 bases from J, with 11 bases in between. The CDR3 here is CASSPAGVDEQFF. Written as DNA, the CDR3 is TGTGCCAGCTCACCGGCAGGCGTGGATGAGCAGTTCTTC.

This clone was seen only a few times. The rearrangement links TRBV6-5 to TRBJ2-7, with 15 bases that match TRBD2. Germline CDR1 MNHEY, CDR2 SVGAGI. This CDR3 is 15 amino acids long. Unmatched junction bases numbered 0, after V lost 0 bases and J lost 6 bases. The CDR3 sequence is CASSYSGLAGGEQYF. The CDR3 DNA reads as TGTGCCAGCAGTTACTCGGGACTAGCGGGAGGCGAGCAGTACTTC.

The chain joins TRBV7-3 to TRBJ2-1; 9 nucleotides agree with TRBD2. The CDR3 consists of 14 residues. Trimming took 3 bases from V and 5 from J; bases not matched to a gene: 2. Germline V gene data show CDR1 as SGHTA and CDR2 as FQGTGA. The CDR3 sequence: CASSFSGRDNEQFF. CDR3 DNA: TGTGCCAGCAGCTTTAGCGGGAGAGACAATGAGCAGTTCTTC.

The gene calls are TRBV3-1 (or the pseudogene TRBV3-2) and TRBJ2-7; D gene unclear. Trimming shortened V by 2 bases and J by 2 bases, and 13 bases separated the two germline ends. This CDR3 is built from 15 residues. Germline loops: CDR1 LGHDT, CDR2 YNNKEL (reference sequence). The DNA for the CDR3 is TGTGCCAGCAGCCAATACGATGGCCCTCCCTACGAGCAGTACTTC. Its protein is CASSQYDGPPYEQYF.

Only a few counts were recorded for this clone. The CDR3 DNA sequence: TGTGCCAGCAGGACCGGGACAGGGAACTACGAGCAGTACTTC. Encoded protein: CASRTGTGNYEQYF. V and J are TRBV27 and TRBJ2-7, with 9 bases that match TRBD1. Germline V gene lookup returns CDR1 MNHEY and CDR2 SMNVEV (reference sequence). Trimming at V came to 6 bases and at J to 3 bases, leaving 6 bases not matched to a gene. The CDR3 has 14 residues.

The chain has TRBV4-1 and TRBJ1-2; TRBD1 matches at 7 bases. From germline, CDR1 is MGHRA and CDR2 YSYEKL. The CDR3 is made up of 15 amino acids. V lost 3 bases and J lost 1; bases outside the gene matches: 5. The CDR3 DNA reads TGCGCCAGCAGCCAGGGACAGATAGATAACTATGGCTACACCTTC. Protein product: CASSQGQIDNYGYTF.

The chain uses TRBV24-1 and TRBJ2-1, with TRBD2 identical over 7 bases. The germline gives CDR1 KGHDR, CDR2 SFDVKD. The junction had 7 bases not matched to a gene; V was cut back by 5 bases and J by 4 bases. The CDR3 spans 15 residues. The DNA for the CDR3 is TGTGCCACCAGTGGCACCGGGACTATATACAATGAGCAGTTCTTC. Its protein product is CATSGTGTIYNEQFF.

This sequence joins TRBV5-1 and TRBJ1-1; D might be TRBD1 (6 bases). Looked up from germline, CDR1 is SGHRS and CDR2 is YFSETQ. V dropped 0 bases and J dropped 4 bases, with 13 bases sitting between them. This CDR3 region has 15 residues. In DNA, the CDR3 is TGCGCCAGCAGCTTGGGTACAGGGTCGGGCACTGAAGCTTTCTTT. Protein: CASSLGTGSGTEAFF.

V usage is TRBV6-5 and J usage is TRBJ1-3; TRBD1 matches 8 bases. Unmatched junction bases numbered 3, after V lost 0 bases and J lost 11 bases. The CDR3 sequence is 13 residues long. Germline loops: CDR1 MNHEY, CDR2 SVGAGI. CDR3 protein: CASSYSTGDAIYF. CDR3 nucleotides: TGTGCCAGCAGTTACTCGACAGGGGACGCCATATATTTT.

DNA of the CDR3: TGTGCCAGCAGCTTGGGCAGGGATCAGCCCCAGCATTTT. Protein sequence: CASSLGRDQPQHF. The chain uses TRBV11-2 and TRBJ1-5, with D possibly matching TRBD1 (5 bases). Germline V CDR1 and CDR2: SGHAT, FQNNGV. Trimming shortened V by 3 bases and J by 5 bases, and 8 bases separated the two germline ends. This CDR3 is built from 13 residues.

The CDR3, as DNA: TGTGCCAGCAGTTTACGTATGGCGGCCGCCGGCTCCTACGAGCAGTACTTC. Encoded protein: CASSLRMAAAGSYEQYF. This chain links TRBV27 with TRBJ2-7; D ambiguous. Looked up from germline, CDR1 is MNHEY and CDR2 is SMNVEV (reference sequence). CDR3 length: 17 amino acids. V was shortened by 2 bases and J by 0 bases, with 17 bases between the two germline ends.

This chain connects TRBV5-4 to TRBJ1-6; 11 bases match TRBD1. This CDR3 has 14 residues. V was pared by 3 bases and J by 8 bases, with 1 base of the junction left unmatched. Germline V gene lookup returns CDR1 SGHNT and CDR2 YYREEE (reference sequence). CDR3 DNA: TGTGCCAGCAGCTCGGGACAGGGGGATTCACCCCTCCACTTT. Protein: CASSSGQGDSPLHF.

The chain is built from TRBV19 and TRBJ2-2, with 9 bases matching TRBD1. The germline CDR1 and CDR2 sequences are LNHDA and SQIVND (reference sequence). The CDR3 length is 15 residues. The J segment lost 6 bases and the V segment lost 1 base, leaving 3 bases of the junction unmatched. This CDR3 reads CASSIARQGAGELFF. CDR3 sequence (DNA): TGTGCCAGTAGTATAGCAAGACAGGGGGCCGGGGAGCTGTTTTTT.